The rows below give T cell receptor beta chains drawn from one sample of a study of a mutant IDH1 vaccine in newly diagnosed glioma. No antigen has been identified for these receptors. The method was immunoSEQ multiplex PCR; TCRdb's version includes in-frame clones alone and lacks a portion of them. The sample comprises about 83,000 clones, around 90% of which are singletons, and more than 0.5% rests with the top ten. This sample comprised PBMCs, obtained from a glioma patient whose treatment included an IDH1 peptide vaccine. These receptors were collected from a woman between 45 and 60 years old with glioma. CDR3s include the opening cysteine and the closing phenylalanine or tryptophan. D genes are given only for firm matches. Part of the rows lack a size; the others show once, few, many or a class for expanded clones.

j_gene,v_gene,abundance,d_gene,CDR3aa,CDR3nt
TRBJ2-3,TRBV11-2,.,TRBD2,CASSSWGLAGADTQYF,TGTGCCAGCAGCTCCTGGGGACTAGCGGGAGCAGATACGCAGTATTTT
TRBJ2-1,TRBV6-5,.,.,CASSPRSVYNEQFF,TGTGCCAGCAGCCCCAGGTCAGTCTACAATGAGCAGTTCTTC
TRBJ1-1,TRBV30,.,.,CAWSVGMNTEAFF,TGTGCCTGGAGCGTAGGTATGAACACTGAAGCTTTCTTT
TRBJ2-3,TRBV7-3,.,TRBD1,CASSFWTGGPTDTQYF,TGTGCCAGCAGCTTTTGGACAGGGGGGCCCACAGATACGCAGTATTTT
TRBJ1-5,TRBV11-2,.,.,CASSLEEYSNQPQHF,TGTGCCAGCAGCTTAGAGGAATATAGCAATCAGCCCCAGCATTTT
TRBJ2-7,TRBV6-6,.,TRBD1,CASSYSGQGYEQYF,TGTGCCAGCAGTTACTCCGGACAGGGATACGAGCAGTACTTC
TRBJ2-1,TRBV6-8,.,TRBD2,CASSYAGAYNEQFF,TGTGCCAGCAGTTACGCGGGAGCCTACAATGAGCAGTTCTTC
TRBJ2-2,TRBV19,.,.,CASTFRGNTGELFF,TGTGCCAGTACATTCAGGGGAAACACCGGGGAGCTGTTTTTT
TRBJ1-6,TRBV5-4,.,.,CASTTDRTNSPLHF,TGTGCCAGCACCACTGACAGGACGAATTCACCCCTCCACTTT
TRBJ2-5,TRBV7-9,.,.,CASRSQETQYF,TGTGCCAGCAGATCACAAGAGACCCAGTACTTC
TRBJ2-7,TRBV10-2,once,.,CASSEEVTGTYEQYF,TGCGCCAGCAGTGAGGAAGTAACGGGAACCTACGAGCAGTACTTC
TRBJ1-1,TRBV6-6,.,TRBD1,CASSSGTGLTEAFF,TGTGCCAGCAGCTCCGGGACAGGTCTCACTGAAGCTTTCTTT
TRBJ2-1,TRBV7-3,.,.,CASSPQSGAGNEQFF,TGTGCCAGCAGCCCACAATCGGGGGCCGGCAATGAGCAGTTCTTC
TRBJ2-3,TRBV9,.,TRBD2,CASSVATVASGRGTDTQYF,TGTGCCAGCAGCGTAGCTACGGTGGCTAGCGGACGTGGTACAGATACGCAGTATTTT
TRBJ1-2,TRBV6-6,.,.,CASSLPGSGYGYTF,TGTGCCAGCAGTTTACCCGGGAGTGGCTATGGCTACACCTTC
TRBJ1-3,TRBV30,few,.,CAWSVRRDTIYF,TGTGCCTGGAGTGTGCGGAGGGACACCATATATTTT
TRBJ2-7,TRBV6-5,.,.,CASSFRRSSYEQYF,TGTGCCAGCAGTTTTCGCAGGAGCTCCTACGAGCAGTACTTC
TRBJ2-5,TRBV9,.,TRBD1,CASSTGQGSHQETQYF,TGTGCCAGCAGCACCGGACAGGGGAGCCACCAAGAGACCCAGTACTTC
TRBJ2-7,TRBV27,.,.,CASSLGQVYEQYF,TGTGCCAGCAGTTTGGGTCAGGTGTACGAGCAGTACTTC
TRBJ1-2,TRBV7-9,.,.,CASSAGGANYGYTF,TGTGCCAGCAGCGCAGGAGGGGCTAACTATGGCTACACCTTC
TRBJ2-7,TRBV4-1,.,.,CASSQDDAGSSEQYF,TGCGCCAGCAGCCAAGACGATGCCGGGAGCTCCGAGCAGTACTTC
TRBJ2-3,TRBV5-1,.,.,CASSSPQGRRPTDTQYF,TGCGCCAGCAGCTCCCCCCAAGGGCGGAGACCCACAGATACGCAGTATTTT
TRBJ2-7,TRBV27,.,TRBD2,CASSFRLAGGHLQQYF,TGTGCCAGCAGTTTCCGGCTAGCGGGAGGGCACCTTCAGCAGTACTTC
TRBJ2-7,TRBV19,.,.,CASSLRESYEQYF,TGTGCCAGTAGTCTCCGGGAAAGCTACGAGCAGTACTTC
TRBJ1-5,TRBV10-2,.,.,CASSESIGGNQPQHF,TGCGCCAGCAGTGAGTCGATCGGGGGCAATCAGCCCCAGCATTTT
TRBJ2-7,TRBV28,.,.,CASSSPLREQYF,TGTGCCAGCAGTTCTCCTCTGCGTGAGCAGTACTTC
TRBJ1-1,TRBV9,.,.,CASSVGKGLNTEAFF,TGTGCCAGCAGCGTAGGAAAGGGTTTGAACACTGAAGCTTTCTTT
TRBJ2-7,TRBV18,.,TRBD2,CASSGLAGVYEQYF,TGTGCCAGCTCGGGACTAGCGGGGGTATACGAGCAGTACTTC
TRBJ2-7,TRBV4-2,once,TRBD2,CASSQDLGTSDEQYF,TGTGCCAGCAGCCAAGATCTTGGGACTAGCGACGAGCAGTACTTC
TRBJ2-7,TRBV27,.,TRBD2,CASSSREVRYEQYF,TGTGCCAGCAGTTCTCGGGAGGTACGGTACGAGCAGTACTTC
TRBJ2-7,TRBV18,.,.,CASSPPYSYEQYF,TGTGCCAGCTCACCACCTTACAGCTACGAGCAGTACTTC
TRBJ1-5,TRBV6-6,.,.,CASSYWGQEQPQHF,TGTGCCAGCAGTTACTGGGGGCAGGAACAGCCCCAGCATTTT
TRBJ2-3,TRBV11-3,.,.,CASSWQSSTDTQYF,TGTGCCAGCAGCTGGCAGTCCAGCACAGATACGCAGTATTTT
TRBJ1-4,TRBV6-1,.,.,CASSRQVNEKLFF,TGTGCCAGCAGTAGACAGGTTAATGAAAAACTGTTTTTT
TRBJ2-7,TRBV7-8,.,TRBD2,CASSYGLAGEQYF,TGTGCCAGCAGCTACGGACTAGCTGGCGAGCAGTACTTC